Sequencing of this T cell receptor beta chain was carried out in a study of CD8+CD57+ T cells in acquired aplastic anemia. Profiling of TCR beta VDJ combinations and CDR3 sequences used genomic DNA as template. TCRdb re-called the reads through MiXCR, storing one row per CDR3 protein. Of about 160,000 distinct CDR3 sequences listed, 70% to 75% are singletons. The CDR3 has 15 amino acids. V was clipped by 4 bases and J by 2 bases, with 16 bases between them. Germline values: CDR1 SGHRS, CDR2 YFSETQ. This clonotype was detected ten times or more. In patients chosen for sequencing, flow cytometry had shown CD8+CD57+ cell expansion.

The sequenced material came from sorted CD4+, CD8+, or CD8+CD57+ T cells (not recorded which) from PBMCs. The rearrangement uses TRBV5-1 and TRBJ2-7, with D perhaps TRBD1 (6 bases). The clonotype originates from a human donor with aplastic anemia. This chain's CDR3 is CASSQGHLGTYEQYF. The CDR3 DNA is TGCGCCAGCAGCCAGGGACACTTGGGCACCTACGAGCAGTACTTC.